These T cell receptor beta chains were read from a single sample in a study of OX40 agonist ivuxolimab in advanced cancers. Sequencing was performed with immunoSEQ multiplex PCR; in TCRdb, only in-frame clones are kept and a portion is missing. The sample consists of tens of thousands of clones, 80% of them appearing once. The sequences come from CD4+ or CD8+ T cells sorted from blood, collected in a trial of the OX40 agonist ivuxolimab. The receptors stem from an adult with an advanced solid tumor such as melanoma, head and neck, liver or kidney cancer. Both conserved end residues are part of each CDR3. D genes are given only for firm matches. The size of a clone is reported for some rows only, either as once, few or many, or as a class for expanded clones.

J: TRBJ2-5
size: .
D: .
V: TRBV9
DNA: TGTGCCAGCAGCGCAGCCGGGACTCAAGAGACCCAGTACTTC
CDR3: CASSAAGTQETQYF

J: TRBJ1-1
size: .
D: .
V: TRBV7-3
DNA: TGTGCCAGCAGCTCACAGGGAGGGATGACTGAAGCTTTCTTT
CDR3: CASSSQGGMTEAFF

J: TRBJ2-1
size: .
D: .
V: TRBV13
DNA: TGTGCCAGCAGCTTACGAGGGAGGAGTAGTGAGCAGTTCTTC
CDR3: CASSLRGRSSEQFF

J: TRBJ2-3
size: once
D: .
V: TRBV6-9
DNA: TGTGCCAGCGCTGGGGCAGATACGCAGTATTTT
CDR3: CASAGADTQYF

J: TRBJ1-2
size: .
D: .
V: TRBV27
DNA: TGTGCCAGCACCAAGTCACAGGGTTACAGCTATGGCTACACCTTC
CDR3: CASTKSQGYSYGYTF

J: TRBJ1-2
size: .
D: TRBD1
V: TRBV6-1
DNA: TGTGCCAGCAGCCGGGACAGACCTAACTATGGCTACACCTTC
CDR3: CASSRDRPNYGYTF

J: TRBJ2-1
size: .
D: .
V: TRBV7-2
DNA: TGTGCCAGCAGCTTAGGGCTAGCGTGGAATGAGCAGTTCTTC
CDR3: CASSLGLAWNEQFF

J: TRBJ1-1
size: .
D: .
V: TRBV18
DNA: TGTGCCAGCTCCCACGGGGAGAACACTGAAGCTTTCTTT
CDR3: CASSHGENTEAFF

J: TRBJ1-2
size: many
D: TRBD1
V: TRBV11-2
DNA: TGTGCCAGCAGCTTAGATGGAGGGACAGGGGTCTATGGCTACACCTTC
CDR3: CASSLDGGTGVYGYTF

J: TRBJ2-7
size: .
D: .
V: TRBV5-1
DNA: TGCGCCAGCAGCTGGACTACCTCCTACGAGCAGTACTTC
CDR3: CASSWTTSYEQYF

J: TRBJ2-3
size: .
D: .
V: TRBV7-8
DNA: TGTGCCAGCAGCTTAGGCGCCGCACAGGGCCGCACAGATACGCAGTATTTT
CDR3: CASSLGAAQGRTDTQYF

J: TRBJ2-3
size: .
D: .
V: TRBV6-6
DNA: TGTGCCAGCAGTTACGGGGGGACAGATACGCAGTATTTT
CDR3: CASSYGGTDTQYF

J: TRBJ2-5
size: .
D: .
V: TRBV9
DNA: TGTGCCAGCAGCCCCGGGGTTCGGGAGACCCAGTACTTC
CDR3: CASSPGVRETQYF

J: TRBJ2-5
size: .
D: TRBD1
V: TRBV13
DNA: TGTGCCAGCAGCCGAAGGGACAGTACAGAGACCCAGTACTTC
CDR3: CASSRRDSTETQYF

J: TRBJ2-3
size: .
D: TRBD2
V: TRBV7-3
DNA: TGTGCCAGCAGTCGACTAGCGGGAGGGCTGCCGTATTTT
CDR3: CASSRLAGGLPYF

J: TRBJ2-4
size: .
D: .
V: TRBV28
DNA: TGTGCCAGCAGAACCGGACAGAACATTCAGTACTTC
CDR3: CASRTGQNIQYF

J: TRBJ1-1
size: .
D: TRBD1
V: TRBV6-6
DNA: TGTGCCAGCACCCATTCCCGGACAGGCCTGAACACTGAAGCTTTCTTT
CDR3: CASTHSRTGLNTEAFF

J: TRBJ2-2
size: once
D: .
V: TRBV2
DNA: TGTGCCAGCAGTGTGGAGTTCCCCACCGGGGAGCTGTTTTTT
CDR3: CASSVEFPTGELFF

J: TRBJ2-3
size: .
D: TRBD2
V: TRBV16
DNA: TGTGCCAGCAGCCCCAGCGGGAAAGGCACAGATACGCAGTATTTT
CDR3: CASSPSGKGTDTQYF

J: TRBJ1-2
size: .
D: TRBD1
V: TRBV5-1
DNA: TGCGCCAGCAGCTTGGCCGTGGCAGGGGGCAAAGGCTACACCTTC
CDR3: CASSLAVAGGKGYTF

J: TRBJ1-2
size: .
D: TRBD1
V: TRBV13
DNA: TGTGCCAGCAGCTCTAGGACAGGGACTAACTATGGCTACACCTTC
CDR3: CASSSRTGTNYGYTF

J: TRBJ2-7
size: few
D: TRBD1
V: TRBV7-6
DNA: TGTGCCAGCAGCTCGACGGCCGGGACAGGGGGGTACGAGCAGTACTTC
CDR3: CASSSTAGTGGYEQYF

J: TRBJ1-6
size: few
D: TRBD1
V: TRBV10-2
DNA: TGCGCCAGCAGAGTCGGACAGGGCCCATCGTCCCTCCACTTT
CDR3: CASRVGQGPSSLHF

J: TRBJ1-2
size: .
D: TRBD1
V: TRBV6-5
DNA: TGTGCCAGCAGCCGTCTAGGGATGGACAGGGACGGCTACACCTTC
CDR3: CASSRLGMDRDGYTF